What follows is one TCR beta chain and its context. This entry belongs to a study of blood T cell repertoires in COVID-19. Study in general: COVID-19 samples collected from the United States, Italy and Spain covered acute and convalescent phases.

In the authors' methods: Nucleated cell number was recorded as an estimate derived from reference gene primer amplification. Libraries were prepared by immunoSEQ multiplex PCR; TCRdb keeps only in-frame clonotypes and omits some of them. V and J calls and clone size are given by that table; D and trimming were obtained from the DNA. This table has about 150,000 clones, over 80% appearing once. Sequencing was done on a sample of peripheral blood. This TCR was sampled from a man aged 50-59 years with active COVID-19.

The CDR3 sequence: CASRRGARGYGYTF. Here the CDR3 DNA reads TGTGCCAGCAGGCGTGGGGCGCGGGGCTATGGCTACACCTTC. This chain links TRBV6-5 with TRBJ1-2; D might be TRBD1 (5 bases). Germline V gene sequence: CDR1 MNHEY, CDR2 SVGAGI. The germline V and J ends were trimmed by 6 bases and 4 bases, with 15 bases remaining between them. CDR3 length: 14 amino acids.